These T cell receptor beta chains were read from a single sample in a study of molecular identifiers for immune sequencing clone quantification. TCRdb re-derived calls from the PCR reads in MiXCR, one entry per CDR3 protein. The sample has some 590,000 distinct CDR3 sequences; roughly 25% are singletons. The sample comprised naive CD8+ T cells from blood, with Jurkat cell RNA spiked in. The receptors shown here come from a human donor in good health. Some libraries in this study had Jurkat cell RNA spiked in. Both conserved end residues are part of each CDR3. The order of the fields is D gene, clone size, V gene, J gene, CDR3 DNA, CDR3 protein. A D gene is named only where the DNA matches it firmly. Not every row has a clone size; where given, it reads once, few, many or a size class.

D: -; size: -; V: TRBV5-6; J: TRBJ2-7; DNA: TGTGCCAGCAGCGTGGGACCACTGGGGGAGCAGTACTTC; CDR3: CASSVGPLGEQYF
D: -; size: many; V: TRBV7-6; J: TRBJ2-7; DNA: TGTGCCAGCAGCCAAAGGGGGAACGAGCAGTACTTC; CDR3: CASSQRGNEQYF
D: -; size: many; V: TRBV27; J: TRBJ1-5; DNA: TGTGCCAGCAGTTTATTGGGTACTAATCAGCCCCAGCATTTT; CDR3: CASSLLGTNQPQHF
D: -; size: many; V: TRBV5-1; J: TRBJ1-1; DNA: TGCGCCAGCAGCATCGATTCGGATATGGTTTTCTTT; CDR3: CASSIDSDMVFF
D: -; size: few; V: TRBV3-1; J: TRBJ1-6; DNA: TGTGCCAGCAGCCAAGGTGCGAATTCACCCCTCCACTTT; CDR3: CASSQGANSPLHF
D: -; size: many; V: TRBV3-1; J: TRBJ1-6; DNA: TGTGCCAGCAGCCCCCGGGACATCTATAATTCACCCCTCCACTTT; CDR3: CASSPRDIYNSPLHF
D: -; size: many; V: TRBV5-1; J: TRBJ2-3; DNA: TGCGCCAGCAGCTTGGTACAGAGAGGTTCCACAGATACGCAGTATTTT; CDR3: CASSLVQRGSTDTQYF
D: TRBD2; size: many; V: TRBV13; J: TRBJ2-3; DNA: TGCGCCAGCAGCTTGGACCCTAGCGGGACTAGCACAGATACGCAGTATTTT; CDR3: CASSLDPSGTSTDTQYF
D: -; size: -; V: TRBV7-6; J: TRBJ1-1; DNA: TGTGCCAGCAGCTTTTCGACATCCATGAACACTGAAGCTTTCTTT; CDR3: CASSFSTSMNTEAFF
D: -; size: -; V: TRBV6-2/TRBV6-3; J: TRBJ2-7; DNA: TGTGCCAGCAGGGCCGGCTACGAGCAGTACTTC; CDR3: CASRAGYEQYF
D: -; size: many; V: TRBV27; J: TRBJ2-3; DNA: TGTGCCAGCAGTTTATCCTCCAGTGGCACAGATACGCAGTATTTT; CDR3: CASSLSSSGTDTQYF
D: -; size: few; V: TRBV11-2; J: TRBJ2-7; DNA: TGTGCCAGCAGCTTAGACCTTCCGGGACTTACAGCCTACGAGCAGTACTTC; CDR3: CASSLDLPGLTAYEQYF
D: -; size: -; V: TRBV6-2/TRBV6-3; J: TRBJ1-1; DNA: TGTGCCAGCAGTTACCCCACTCTTCGGAAGGACACTGAAGCTTTCTTT; CDR3: CASSYPTLRKDTEAFF
D: TRBD2; size: -; V: TRBV2; J: TRBJ2-1; DNA: TGTGCCAGCAGTGAAGGTAGCGGGGGGGCGTCCTACAATGAGCAGTTCTTC; CDR3: CASSEGSGGASYNEQFF
D: TRBD2; size: -; V: TRBV29-1; J: TRBJ2-1; DNA: TGCAGCGAGACTAGCAACCATGAGCAGTTCTTC; CDR3: CSETSNHEQFF